Following are 21 T cell receptor beta chains from one sample sequenced in a study of control samples from healthy donors and cancer patients. The protocol was immunoSEQ multiplex PCR, while the TCRdb copy is restricted to in-frame clones and leaves out a portion. The repertoire holds about 140,000 clones, with almost 90% as singletons. The sample comprised blood. These TCRs come from a man aged 18 to 29 in good health.

The J gene is TRBJ1-4, the V gene TRBV6-2 or TRBV6-3, with D maybe TRBD1 (5 bases). This CDR3 contains 16 residues. Per the germline V gene, CDR1 is MNHEY and CDR2 is SVGEGT. V lost 2 bases to trimming and J lost 4 bases, with 14 bases between them. The CDR3 coding sequence is TGTGCCAGCAGTTACGGGGGGAAAGCCTATAATGAAAAACTGTTTTTT. It specifies CASSYGGKAYNEKLFF.

Only one count was recorded for this clone. The chain links TRBV9 to TRBJ2-3, with 7 positions matching TRBD2. The germline CDR1 and CDR2 sequences are SGDLS and YYNGEE. Unmatched junction bases numbered 5, after V lost 0 bases and J lost 1 base. The CDR3 is made up of 16 amino acids. DNA of the CDR3: TGTGCCAGCAGCGTAGTTCCCAGCGGGGGCACAGATACGCAGTATTTT. Protein product: CASSVVPSGGTDTQYF. Together with reference TRBV9 and TRBJ2-3, the CDR3 gives the full variable domain: DSGVTQTPKHLITATGQRVTLRCSPRSGDLSVYWYQQSLDQGLQFLIQYYNGEERAKGNILERFSAQQFPDLHSELNLSSLELGDSALYFCASSVVPSGGTDTQYFGPGTRLTVL.

V gene TRBV15 combines with J gene TRBJ1-3; D unresolved. Trimming took off 5 bases at V and 0 bases at J, with 14 bases between the two ends. The CDR3 sequence is 16 residues long. Germline V lookup: CDR1 LNHNV, CDR2 YYDKDF (reference sequence). The CDR3 region is CATSPGTGISGNTIYF. The DNA of the CDR3 is TGTGCCACCAGCCCTGGTACGGGGATCTCTGGAAACACCATATATTTT.

CDR3: CASRFTGGTEAFF. CDR3 bases: TGTGCCAGCAGATTTACAGGGGGCACTGAAGCTTTCTTT. This sequence joins TRBV7-9 and TRBJ1-1; 8 bases map to TRBD1. CDR1 and CDR2 from the germline V gene are SEHNR and FQNEAQ (reference sequence). This CDR3 comprises 13 residues. V dropped 6 bases and J dropped 4; count of bases not matched to a gene: 4.

The chain couples TRBV30 to TRBJ2-1; D uncertain. This CDR3 spans 13 amino acids. Trimming took 3 bases from V and 3 from J, leaving 9 bases between them. The germline V gene encodes CDR1 GTSNPN and CDR2 SVGIG (reference sequence). The CDR3 region has the DNA TGTGCCTGGAGGTCCACCTTCTACAATGAGCAGTTCTTC. Protein product: CAWRSTFYNEQFF.

The rearrangement links TRBV30 to TRBJ2-5, with 8 bases fitting TRBD1. V gave up 3 bases and J gave up 5 bases; unmatched junction bases: 14. This CDR3 comprises 16 residues. Germline V CDR1 and CDR2: GTSNPN, SVGIG (reference sequence). The CDR3 loop reads CAWRRDRRGFRETQYF. The CDR3 DNA is TGTGCCTGGAGGAGGGACAGGAGGGGATTCCGGGAGACCCAGTACTTC.

The gene calls are TRBV19 and TRBJ1-1; 7 bases match TRBD1. CDR1 is LNHDA and CDR2 is SQIVND in the germline V gene (reference sequence). V dropped 5 bases and J dropped 4; count of bases not matched to a gene: 25. The CDR3 consists of 20 residues. This chain's CDR3 is CASSPHPETGSAKGITEAFF. DNA of the CDR3: TGTGCCAGTAGTCCTCACCCCGAGACAGGGTCCGCCAAAGGAATCACTGAAGCTTTCTTT. Variable domain in full (rest from reference TRBV19 and TRBJ1-1): DGGITQSPKYLFRKEGQNVTLSCEQNLNHDAMYWYRQDPGQGLRLIYYSQIVNDFQKGDIAEGYSVSREKKESFPLTVTSAQKNPTAFYLCASSPHPETGSAKGITEAFFGQGTRLTVV.

The chain links TRBV5-8 to TRBJ2-2; D perhaps matches TRBD1 (6 bases). CDR3 length: 13 residues. V was pared by 4 bases and J by 5 bases, with 9 bases between. Germline loops: CDR1 SGHTS, CDR2 YDEGEE. CDR3 coding DNA: TGTGCCAGCAGCGCACAGGGTACCGGGGAGCTGTTTTTT. Translating it yields CASSAQGTGELFF.

The genes are TRBV19 and TRBJ1-5, with TRBD1 matching 10 bases. The germline V gene encodes CDR1 LNHDA and CDR2 SQIVND (reference sequence). The CDR3 spans 18 residues. V gave up 0 bases and J gave up 6 bases; unmatched junction bases: 11. CDR3 bases: TGTGCCAGTAGTATAGATGTTACCGGGACAGGGGAGACTCAGCCCCAGCATTTT. Encoded protein: CASSIDVTGTGETQPQHF.

This chain uses TRBV5-8 with TRBJ2-5; D call uncertain. The germline gives CDR1 SGHTS, CDR2 YDEGEE. The CDR3 is 13 residues long. V shed 6 bases and J shed 6 bases, with 15 bases lying between them. The CDR3 protein is CASNLPSPQTQYF. The DNA of the CDR3 is TGTGCCAGCAACCTCCCGTCCCCCCAGACCCAGTACTTC.

The chain links TRBV28 to TRBJ1-6; 9 positions agree with TRBD1. Trimming at V came to 6 bases and at J to 7 bases, leaving 7 bases not matched to a gene. The germline V gene encodes CDR1 MDHEN and CDR2 SYDVKM. The CDR3 has 15 residues. This CDR3 is CASRFTGTGNSPLHF. The CDR3 coding sequence is TGTGCCAGCAGATTTACCGGGACAGGGAATTCACCCCTCCACTTT.

In this sample, this clone turned up once. This sequence joins TRBV9 and TRBJ2-3, with no clear D. CDR1 and CDR2 (germline): SGDLS, YYNGEE. CDR3 length: 14 residues. V lost 4 bases and J 1 base, leaving 10 bases between the germline ends. CDR3 in amino acids: CASSPEWGTDTQYF. CDR3 sequence (DNA): TGTGCCAGCAGCCCAGAGTGGGGCACAGATACGCAGTATTTT.

The genes are TRBV28 and TRBJ2-3; no clear D gene. CDR3 length: 15 residues. Looked up from germline, CDR1 is MDHEN and CDR2 is SYDVKM. The V gene lost 4 bases and the J gene lost 4 bases, with 15 bases spanning the gap. The CDR3 bases are TGTGCCAGCAGTTGGGGTTTGAAATACGCAGATACGCAGTATTTT. This encodes CASSWGLKYADTQYF.

The V and J genes are TRBV7-8 and TRBJ2-1, with unresolved D. This CDR3 contains 13 residues. CDR1 and CDR2 from the germline V gene are SGHVS and FQNEAQ. The V and J ends lost 0 bases and 9 bases respectively, with 9 bases between them. The CDR3: CASSLARTGEQFF. In DNA form, the CDR3 reads TGTGCCAGCAGCTTAGCGCGGACGGGTGAGCAGTTCTTC.

The chain recombines TRBV9 with TRBJ2-5; TRBD2 matches at 8 bases. The germline gives CDR1 SGDLS, CDR2 YYNGEE. V lost 3 bases to trimming and J lost 2 bases; unmatched junction nucleotides: 12. The CDR3 is 17 amino acids. In nucleotides, the CDR3 is TGTGCCAGCAGCGCTACGCCGGGACTAGAGGGGCAAGAGACCCAGTACTTC. Translating gives CASSATPGLEGQETQYF.

The J gene is TRBJ2-1, the V gene TRBV29-1, with D possibly being TRBD1 (6 bases). The CDR3 covers 15 residues. Trimming took off 0 bases at V and 4 bases at J, with 13 bases between the two ends. Germline V lookup: CDR1 SQVTM, CDR2 ANQGSEA. DNA of the CDR3: TGCAGCGTTGAAGATCCGTGGGACACTTACAATGAGCAGTTCTTC. This codes for CSVEDPWDTYNEQFF.

This rearrangement joins TRBV7-6 to TRBJ2-1; unclear D gene. The CDR3 has 14 amino acids. The V and J ends lost 8 bases and 5 bases respectively, with 16 bases between them. Germline V CDR1 and CDR2: SGHVS, FNYEAQ. The CDR3 nucleotides read TGTGCCAGCGCAGCCGAGGCGGCTCACAATGAGCAGTTCTTC. The encoded protein is CASAAEAAHNEQFF. Complete variable domain (other parts from reference TRBV7-6 and TRBJ2-1): GAGVSQSPRYKVTKRGQDVALRCDPISGHVSLYWYRQALGQGPEFLTYFNYEAQQDKSGLPNDRFSAERPEGSISTLTIQRTEQRDSAMYRCASAAEAAHNEQFFGPGTRLTVL.

J is TRBJ1-2 and V is TRBV10-3; D gene unclear. Germline V gene data show CDR1 as ENHRY and CDR2 as SYGVKD. The CDR3 has 13 residues. Trimming took off 2 bases at V and 4 bases at J, with 8 bases between the two ends. The CDR3, as DNA: TGTGCCATCAGTGAGCCCGGTAGCTATGGCTACACCTTC. It is translated as CAISEPGSYGYTF.

This chain connects TRBV7-2 to TRBJ2-3, with 8 bases matching TRBD2. The CDR3 length is 15 residues. CDR1 is SGHTA, CDR2 FQGNSA, per germline. The V segment lost 1 base and the J segment 4 bases; nucleotides outside the gene matches: 4. The CDR3 here is CASSLVGGVADTQYF. The CDR3 DNA follows: TGTGCCAGCAGCTTAGTCGGGGGGGTGGCAGATACGCAGTATTTT.

Comments on this clone: This same CDR3 is encoded by further DNA sequences in the sample. This chain connects TRBV9 to TRBJ2-3; D gene ambiguous. V shed 0 bases and J shed 2 bases, with 7 bases lying between them. Germline V gives CDR1 SGDLS, CDR2 YYNGEE. This CDR3 has 14 residues. CDR3 coding DNA: TGTGCCAGCAGCGTAGGGGGAACCACAGATACGCAGTATTTT. It translates to CASSVGGTTDTQYF.

The chain recombines TRBV11-1 with TRBJ2-1, with TRBD1 matching over 7 bases. J lost 6 bases, V lost 1 base, and 3 bases had no gene match. CDR1 is SGHAT, CDR2 FQDESV, per germline (reference sequence). The CDR3 is made up of 14 amino acids. This chain's CDR3 is CASSLDGQANEQFF. CDR3 DNA sequence: TGTGCCAGCAGCTTAGACGGACAGGCCAATGAGCAGTTCTTC.